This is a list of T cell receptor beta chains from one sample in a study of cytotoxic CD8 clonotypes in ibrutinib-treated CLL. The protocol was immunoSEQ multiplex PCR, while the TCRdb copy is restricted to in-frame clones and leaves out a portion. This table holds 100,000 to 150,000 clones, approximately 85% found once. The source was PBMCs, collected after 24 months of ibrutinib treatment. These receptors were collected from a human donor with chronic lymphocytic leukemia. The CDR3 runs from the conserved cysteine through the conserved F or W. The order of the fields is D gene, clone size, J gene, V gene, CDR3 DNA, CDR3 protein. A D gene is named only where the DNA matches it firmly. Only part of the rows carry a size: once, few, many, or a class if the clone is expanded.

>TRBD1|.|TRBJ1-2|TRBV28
TGTGCCAGCAGTTTATCGTCGAGTGTAAGGGACAGGGGGCGGTACACCTTC
CASSLSSSVRDRGRYTF
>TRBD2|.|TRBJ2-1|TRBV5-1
TGCGCCAGCAGCTTGCCCATAGCGGGGTACCACTCCCAAGAGGACAATGAGCAGTTCTTC
CASSLPIAGYHSQEDNEQFF
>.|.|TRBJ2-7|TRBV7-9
TGTGCCAGCAGCCCTAGCCAAACCTACGAGCAGTACTTC
CASSPSQTYEQYF
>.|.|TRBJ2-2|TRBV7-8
TGTGCCAGCAGCCCTCTGGAAACGGCCACCGGGGAGCTGTTTTTT
CASSPLETATGELFF
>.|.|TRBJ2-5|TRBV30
TGTGCCTGGAGTAATCGGGGGGCAGGAGAGACCCAGTACTTC
CAWSNRGAGETQYF
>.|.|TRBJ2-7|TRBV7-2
TGTGCCAGCAGCTCCGTCCCGGGCCGGGGCGAGCAGTACTTC
CASSSVPGRGEQYF
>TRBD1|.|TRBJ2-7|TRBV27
TGTGCCAGCAGTGCGTCCGGGACAGGGTTACGCTACGAGCAGTACTTC
CASSASGTGLRYEQYF
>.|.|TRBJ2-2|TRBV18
TGTGCCAGCTCACCGCTCCGAACGGAAGAAAGGGAGCTGTTTTTT
CASSPLRTEERELFF
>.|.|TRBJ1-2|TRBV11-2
TGTGCCAGCAGCTTAGTGGAGGGAGCCTATGGCTACACCTTC
CASSLVEGAYGYTF
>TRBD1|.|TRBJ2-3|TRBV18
TGTGCCAGCTCACCCGGACAGGACAGCACAGATACGCAGTATTTT
CASSPGQDSTDTQYF
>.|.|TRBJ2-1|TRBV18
TGTGCCAGCTCACCATTGAGGTATGAGCAGTTCTTC
CASSPLRYEQFF
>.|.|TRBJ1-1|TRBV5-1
TGCGCCAGCAGCCAAAACAGTAACACTGAAGCTTTCTTT
CASSQNSNTEAFF
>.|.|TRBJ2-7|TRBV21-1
TGTGCCAGCAGCAAAACCCCGGTGGACAGGGTCGAGGACGAGCAGTACTTC
CASSKTPVDRVEDEQYF
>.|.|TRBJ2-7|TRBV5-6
TGTGCCAGCAGCTTGGAATACGAGCAGTACTTC
CASSLEYEQYF
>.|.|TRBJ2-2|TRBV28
TGTGCCTGGGGAGCGAACACCGGGGAGCTGTTTTTT
CAWGANTGELFF
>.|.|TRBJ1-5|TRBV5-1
TGCGCCAGCAGCTTAGGAGGGTCGAGCAATCAGCCCCAGCATTTT
CASSLGGSSNQPQHF
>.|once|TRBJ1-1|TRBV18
TGTGCCAGCTCACGGGCAGGGACAACTGAAGCTTTCTTT
CASSRAGTTEAFF
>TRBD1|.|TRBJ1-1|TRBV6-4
TGTGCCAGCAGTGTCACAGGGGGCGCGGAAGCTTTCTTT
CASSVTGGAEAFF
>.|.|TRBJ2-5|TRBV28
TGTGCCAGCAGTTTGTCCGGGGACCTTAGGACCCAGTACTTC
CASSLSGDLRTQYF
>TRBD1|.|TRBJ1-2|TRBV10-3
TGTGCCATCGGAGACAGGGCTGGGGGCTACACCTTC
CAIGDRAGGYTF
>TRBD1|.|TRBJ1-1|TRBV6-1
TGTGCCAGCAGTGAAGGAGGGAGGCAGGGGGGTTCGAAGAACACTGAAGCTTTCTTT
CASSEGGRQGGSKNTEAFF
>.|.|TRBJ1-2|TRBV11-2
TGTGCCAGCAGCTTCAGCCTCTATGGCTACACCTTC
CASSFSLYGYTF
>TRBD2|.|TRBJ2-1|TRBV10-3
TGTGCCATCCCCTGCGGGAGACGAACTAGCGGGAGAGGCAATGAGCAGTTCTTC
CAIPCGRRTSGRGNEQFF
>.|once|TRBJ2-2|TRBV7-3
TGTGCCAGCAGCCTGAGATCAACCGGGGAGCTGTTTTTT
CASSLRSTGELFF
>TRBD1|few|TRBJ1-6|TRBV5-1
TGCGCCAGCAGCCGGGACAGCACCGGGGGTTCACCCCTCCACTTT
CASSRDSTGGSPLHF
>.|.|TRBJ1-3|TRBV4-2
TGTGCCAGCAGCCAAGAGGCGGGGGGTAAAGGAAACACCATATATTTT
CASSQEAGGKGNTIYF
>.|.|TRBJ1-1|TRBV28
TGTGCCAGCAGTTTAATCAACACTGAAGCTTTCTTT
CASSLINTEAFF
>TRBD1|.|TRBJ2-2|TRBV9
TGTGCCAGCAGACAGGGGGCTTCGAACACCGGGGAGCTGTTTTTT
CASRQGASNTGELFF
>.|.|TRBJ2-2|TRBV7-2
TGTGCCAGCAGCTTAGCCGGATACACCGGGGAGCTGTTTTTT
CASSLAGYTGELFF
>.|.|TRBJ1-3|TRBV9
TGTGCCAGCAGCATAGGGGAGGAAGGAAACACCATATATTTT
CASSIGEEGNTIYF
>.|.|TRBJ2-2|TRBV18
TGTGCCAGCTCAGGGACTGCGAACACCGGGGAGCTGTTTTTT
CASSGTANTGELFF
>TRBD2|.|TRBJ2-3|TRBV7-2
TGTGCCAGCAGCTTACGAATGCCCAGTAGCGGGAGAGGGGCAGATACGCAGTATTTT
CASSLRMPSSGRGADTQYF
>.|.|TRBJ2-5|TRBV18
TGTGCCAGCTCACCGTCATGGGAGACCCAGTACTTC
CASSPSWETQYF
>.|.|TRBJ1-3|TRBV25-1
TGTGCCAGCAGTGACCTCGGCAGGGGCTCCTCTGGAAACACCATATATTTT
CASSDLGRGSSGNTIYF
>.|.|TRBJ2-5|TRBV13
TGTGCCAGCAGCTGGCGAACGGGGGAGACCCAGTACTTC
CASSWRTGETQYF
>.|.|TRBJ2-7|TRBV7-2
TGTGCCAGCAGCCCCCAGGGAGCGTACGAGCAGTACTTC
CASSPQGAYEQYF
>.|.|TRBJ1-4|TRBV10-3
TGTGCCATCAGTGAGGTGTGGGGGGGGAACGAAAAACTGTTTTTT
CAISEVWGGNEKLFF
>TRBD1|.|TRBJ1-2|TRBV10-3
TGTGCCAACTCCGGGACAGGGAATGGCTACACCTTC
CANSGTGNGYTF
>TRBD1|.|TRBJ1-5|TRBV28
TGTGCCAGCGGGTCCGGGACAGATAATCAGCCCCAGCATTTT
CASGSGTDNQPQHF